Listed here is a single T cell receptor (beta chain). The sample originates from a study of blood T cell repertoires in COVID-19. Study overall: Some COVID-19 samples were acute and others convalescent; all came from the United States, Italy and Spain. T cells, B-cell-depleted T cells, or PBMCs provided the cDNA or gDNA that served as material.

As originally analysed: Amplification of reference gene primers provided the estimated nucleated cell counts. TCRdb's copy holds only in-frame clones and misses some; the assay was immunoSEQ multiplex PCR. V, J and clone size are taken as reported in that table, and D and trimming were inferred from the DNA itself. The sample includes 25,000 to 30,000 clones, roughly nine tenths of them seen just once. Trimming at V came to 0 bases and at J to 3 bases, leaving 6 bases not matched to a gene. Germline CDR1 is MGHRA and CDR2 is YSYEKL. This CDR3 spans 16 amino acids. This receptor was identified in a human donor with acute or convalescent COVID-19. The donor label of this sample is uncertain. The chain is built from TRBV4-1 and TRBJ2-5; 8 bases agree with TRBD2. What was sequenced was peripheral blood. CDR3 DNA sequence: TGCGCCAGCAGCCAAGATGGTACGGGGGGGGAAGAGACCCAGTACTTC. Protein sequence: CASSQDGTGGEETQYF.